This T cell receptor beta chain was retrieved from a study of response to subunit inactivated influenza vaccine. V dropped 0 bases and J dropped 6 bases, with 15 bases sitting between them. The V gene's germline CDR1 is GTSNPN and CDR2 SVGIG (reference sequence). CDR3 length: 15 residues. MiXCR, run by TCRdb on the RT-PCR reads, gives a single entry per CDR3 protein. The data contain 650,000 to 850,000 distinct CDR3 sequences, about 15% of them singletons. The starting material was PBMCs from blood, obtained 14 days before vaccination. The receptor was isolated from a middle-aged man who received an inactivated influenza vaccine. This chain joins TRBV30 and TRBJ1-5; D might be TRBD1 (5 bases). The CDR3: CAWSVGSGQFQPQHF. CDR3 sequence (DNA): TGTGCCTGGAGTGTGGGATCAGGGCAGTTTCAGCCCCAGCATTTT. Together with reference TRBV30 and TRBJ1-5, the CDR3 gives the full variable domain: SQTIHQWPATLVQPVGSPLSLECTVEGTSNPNLYWYRQAAGRGLQLLFYSVGIGQISSEVPQNLSASRPQDRQFILSSKKLLLSDSGFYLCAWSVGSGQFQPQHFGDGTRLSIL.